Following are 32 T cell receptor delta chains from one sample sequenced in a study of γδ T cells in repeated Plasmodium falciparum infection (dated by TCRdb to the early 2020s). The method behind the library was multiplex PCR. The instrument was an Illumina MiSeq. In TCRdb, clones were called once more from the public reads by CATT, and rows of identical DNA were later combined. In all, the sample holds 90,000 or so delta-chain clones, and 0.95% to 1% of those were seen once. The biggest ten clones account for approximately 10% of the sample. Vgamma9/Vdelta2+ and Vdelta2-negative gammadelta T cell populations were flow-sorted from peripheral blood mononuclear cells for bulk TCR repertoire analysis. Material: gamma-delta T cells from blood. The receptors shown here come from a pool of human donors (malaria-infected and uninfected, not separated).

This clone appeared a few times. TCRdb's protein, taken from a much larger clone, differs from this DNA's translation at residue 15, likely owing to a read error; the protein displayed comes from the DNA. The V and J genes are TRDV1 and TRDJ1, with D perhaps TRDD2 (8 bases). Assignment of the J gene here rests on matching the DNA to germline, because TCRdb gives none. Germline V CDR1 and CDR2: TSWWSYY, QGS. The CDR3 sequence is 22 residues long. V was trimmed by 3 bases and J by 0 bases, leaving 32 bases between them. CDR3 DNA sequence: TGTGCTCTTGGGGAGGAGACTTCCTACCTGAGCTGGGGGCTTCAGTACACCGATAAACTCATCTTT. This translates into CALGEETSYLSWGLQYTDKLIF.

This clone was found a few times. It differs at one base from a far larger clone, so likely a read error. This sample includes further DNA sequences coding for the same CDR3. The chain carries TRDV1 and TRDJ1; TRDD3 aligns across 12 bases. From germline, CDR1 is TSWWSYY and CDR2 QGS. CDR3 length: 19 amino acids. This CDR3 reads CALGDRDWGIPRNTDKLIF. The CDR3 DNA reads as TGTGCCCTTGGGGACCGCGACTGGGGGATACCCAGAAACACCGATAAACTCATCTTT.

This clone showed up many times. Translating this DNA gives a protein that differs at residue 14 from the TCRdb one, which belongs to a much larger clone; a read error is likely, and the protein shown is this translation. This chain connects TRAV36/DV7 to TRDJ1; 11 bases fit TRDD3. The CDR3 is made up of 16 amino acids. CDR1 is VTNFRS and CDR2 is LTSSGIE in the germline V gene (reference sequence). This CDR3 is CAVSNTGGYYTDKPIF. DNA of the CDR3: TGTGCTGTGTCCAATACTGGGGGATATTACACCGATAAACCCATCTTT.

This clone has a handful of counts. Translating this DNA gives a protein that differs at residue 17 from the TCRdb one, which belongs to a much larger clone; a read error is likely, and the protein shown is this translation. The rearrangement joins TRDV2 to TRDJ1; possibly TRDD3 for D (6 bases). TCRdb lists no J gene, so it was determined here by aligning the DNA to germline. The germline V gene has CDR1 GEAIGNYY and CDR2 EKD. This CDR3 spans 22 amino acids. V was shortened by 3 bases and J by 3 bases, with 37 bases between the two germline ends. The CDR3 sequence is CACDPILAGDPSRVFDSDKLIF. CDR3 nucleotides: TGTGCCTGTGACCCCATTTTGGCTGGGGACCCTAGTAGGGTCTTCGACTCCGATAAACTCATCTTT.

Notes on this clone: This likely reflects a read error, since a far larger clone is one base away. Distinct nucleotide sequences in the sample also encode this CDR3. The J gene went uncalled, whereas the V gene is TRDV2; the table's D gene call, TRDD3, was not cross checked with the DNA. The CDR3 runs 18 residues. The germline V gene encodes CDR1 GEAIGNYY and CDR2 EKD. The CDR3 protein is CACDQNGPTGVDTDKLIF. The CDR3 nucleotides are TGTGCCTGTGACCAAAATGGCCCAACTGGGGTGGACACCGATAAGCTCATCTTT.

This clone has just a few counts. The protein recorded in TCRdb matches a much larger clone and deviates from this DNA's translation at residue 5, suggesting a read error; the protein here is obtained by translating the DNA. This chain connects TRDV1 to TRDJ1, with 9 nucleotides matching TRDD3. TCRdb lists no J gene, so it was determined here by aligning the DNA to germline. The V gene end was trimmed by 4 bases and the J gene end by 2 bases; junction bases not matched to a gene: 20. The CDR3 is made up of 20 amino acids. Germline CDR1 TSWWSYY, CDR2 QGS. Here the CDR3 DNA reads TGTGCTCTTGGGGGATCCCCCTCCGTCCGCGTACTGGGGGAGACCGATAAACTCATCTTT. Translating it yields CALGGSPSVRVLGETDKLIF.

About this clone: The protein recorded in TCRdb matches a much larger clone and deviates from this DNA's translation at residue 6, suggesting a read error; the protein here is obtained by translating the DNA. This rearrangement joins TRDV1 to TRDJ1, with D perhaps matching TRDD2 (5 bases). TCRdb records no J gene; here it was assigned by comparing the DNA to germline. This CDR3 has 13 amino acids. Germline V gives CDR1 TSWWSYY, CDR2 QGS. Trimming stripped 0 bases from V and 7 bases from J, with 9 bases between. The CDR3 nucleotides are TGTGCTCTTGGGGAACTGTCTCCTTCTAAACTCATCTTT. Amino acid sequence: CALGELSPSKLIF.

Regarding this clone: A far larger clone is one nucleotide away, so this likely arose from a read error. V gene TRDV1 combines with J gene TRDJ1, with 8 nucleotides matching TRDD2. TCRdb gives no J gene; it was assigned here by matching the DNA to germline. This CDR3 has 33 residues. Germline V gives CDR1 TSWWSYY, CDR2 QGS. V lost 2 bases to trimming and J lost 6 bases; unmatched junction nucleotides: 62. CDR3 bases: TGTGCTCTTGGGGAAGATACTATCGAAAACGACTTCCTACCCGTTTACTCCTACGAATCCCAAGCCGTGAAAGGGTTCCCAAGCAATAAACTCATCTTT. It translates to CALGEDTIENDFLPVYSYESQAVKGFPSNKLIF.

Worth noting for this clone: The amino acid sequence in TCRdb belongs to a much larger clone and departs from this DNA's translation at residue 18, likely a sequencing read error; the sequence shown is translated from the DNA. The V gene reported is TRDV1; the J gene is uncalled; the DNA was not compared with TRDD3, the D call given in the table. The germline gives CDR1 TSWWSYY, CDR2 QGS. This CDR3 contains 19 residues. The CDR3 DNA reads as TGTGCTCTTGGGGAACGGCCGTCCCCTATGGGGGATTACACCGATAAACTCACCTTT. Its translation: CALGERPSPMGDYTDKLTF.

This clone occurred a few times. A far larger clone differs by one base, so this is likely a read error. Other nucleotide sequences from this sample produce the same CDR3. This chain connects TRDV2 to TRDJ1; 7 bases line up with TRDD3. TCRdb supplies no J gene; here it was assigned by aligning the nucleotide sequence to germline. This CDR3 has 18 amino acids. Germline V lookup: CDR1 GEAIGNYY, CDR2 EKD. The CDR3 reads CACDTIGGVKKEIDKLIF. CDR3 coding DNA: TGTGCATGTGACACGATTGGGGGAGTCAAAAAAGAAATCGATAAACTCATCTTT.

This clone was detected a few times. A far larger clone lies a single base away; this is likely a read error. Other DNA sequences of this sample code for an identical CDR3. This chain connects TRDV1 to TRDJ1; D may correspond to TRDD2 or TRDD3 (5 bases each). No J gene is reported in TCRdb; it was inferred here by comparing the DNA with germline. CDR1 is TSWWSYY and CDR2 is QGS in the germline V gene. The CDR3 contains 19 residues. The CDR3 DNA sequence: TGCGCTCTTGGGGAACTTGAGAGAAACCTACCTCGTAACACCGATAAACTCATCTTT. It specifies CALGELERNLPRNTDKLIF.

As for this clone: The protein given by TCRdb reflects a much larger clone and differs at residue 21 from this DNA's translation, likely from a read error; the protein shown is the DNA's translation. This sequence joins TRDV1 and TRDJ1; D might be TRDD3 (5 bases). In the absence of a J gene in TCRdb, the DNA was matched to germline to assign it here. The CDR3 covers 25 residues. V was clipped by 0 bases and J by 7 bases, with 45 bases between them. Germline assignment: CDR1 TSWWSYY and CDR2 QGS. The CDR3 spells CALGELDKLNQRRVFHWGAPGKLIF. CDR3 DNA: TGTGCTCTTGGGGAACTGGATAAGCTTAACCAACGCCGTGTCTTTCATTGGGGTGCGCCCGGTAAACTCATCTTT.

This clone was observed a handful of times. TCRdb's protein for this DNA is that of a much larger clone and differs from the translation at residue 8, likely a read error; the protein shown is the DNA translation. The CDR3: CALGDTDGKLIF. The CDR3 region has the DNA TGTGCTCTGGGGGATACGGACGGTAAACTCATCTTT. The rearrangement joins TRDV1 to TRDJ1; 10 nucleotides align to TRDD3. Germline lookup yields CDR1 TSWWSYY and CDR2 QGS. CDR3 length: 12 residues.

To note about this clone: Given a far larger clone just one base away, this is likely a sequencing read error. Other DNA sequences of this sample code for an identical CDR3. The rearrangement uses TRDV2 and TRDJ1; 9 bases align to TRDD3. The J gene, missing from TCRdb, was assigned here through DNA to germline matching. The germline V gene encodes CDR1 GEAIGNYY and CDR2 EKD. The CDR3 covers 18 residues. The CDR3 loop is CACDTLPLGDHNTDKLIF. DNA for the CDR3: TGTGCCTGCGACACGCTCCCACTGGGGGACCACAACACCGATAAACTCATCTTT.

About this clone: TCRdb pairs this DNA with a much larger clone's protein that differs at residue 16, likely a read error; the protein shown was translated from the DNA. This chain connects TRDV2 to TRDJ1, with 9 bases that match TRDD3. TCRdb lists no J gene, so it was determined here by aligning the DNA to germline. After removal of 0 bases from V and 0 bases from J, the junction contained 22 bases not matched to a gene. Per germline, CDR1 GEAIGNYY and CDR2 EKD. This CDR3 spans 22 amino acids. The CDR3: CACDTGGPDTGGRAPHTDKLIF. The CDR3 DNA reads TGTGCCTGTGACACCGGAGGCCCGGATACTGGGGGACGCGCACCGCACACCGATAAACTCATCTTT.

Comments on this clone: A far more abundant clone sits one base away, making this likely a read error. This same CDR3 is encoded by further DNA sequences in the sample. The V call is TRDV1, the J call TRDJ4; 12 bases line up with TRDD3. The J gene, not given by TCRdb, was assigned here from a germline match of the nucleotide sequence. The CDR3 consists of 18 residues. Looked up from germline, CDR1 is TSWWSYY and CDR2 is QGS. The DNA for the CDR3 is TGCGCTCTTGGGGGAAAAACCTCCGGCTGGGGGATACGCGGGACCCTGATCTTT. It yields the protein CALGGKTSGWGIRGTLIF.

As to this clone: The protein TCRdb gives is from a much larger clone and does not agree with this DNA's translation at residue 16, likely a read error; the protein shown here comes from the DNA. V gene TRDV2 was called; the J gene was not; TRDD3 is the table's D call and was not checked against the DNA. The CDR3 sequence is 18 residues long. Germline V lookup: CDR1 GEAIGNYY, CDR2 EKD. This CDR3 reads CACDTILGDPRYTDKPIF. For the CDR3, the DNA is TGTGCCTGTGACACCATCCTGGGGGACCCCCGGTACACCGATAAACCCATCTTT.

Worth noting for this clone: TCRdb has a much larger clone's protein, which differs at residue 21 from the translation of this DNA, likely because of a read error; what is shown is the protein translated from the DNA. This chain links TRDV1 with TRDJ1; the match to TRDD3 covers 7 bases. Germline matching of the DNA provided the J gene here, since TCRdb leaves it blank. The length of the CDR3 is 24 residues. Germline loops: CDR1 TSWWSYY, CDR2 QGS. The CDR3 DNA is TGTGCTCTTGGGGAACGGGGAAATCTACGCTTTTCTTCCGGGGGGATCCACTACACCGATGAACTCATCTTT. Translation gives CALGERGNLRFSSGGIHYTDELIF.

This clone was detected a few times. A far larger clone is off by one base, so a read error is likely. Other DNA sequences within the sample encode an identical CDR3. This chain connects TRDV2 to TRDJ1; D not resolved. Because TCRdb records no J gene, it was assigned here through a match of the DNA to germline. The V and J ends lost 0 bases and 0 bases respectively, with 13 bases between them. From germline, CDR1 is GEAIGNYY and CDR2 EKD. The CDR3 has 16 amino acids. Here the CDR3 reads CACDTVERRYTDKLIF. In DNA, the CDR3 is TGTGCCTGTGACACCGTCGAACGGAGGTACACCGATAAACTCATCTTT.

The sample holds a few counts of this clone. The TCRdb record carries a much larger clone's protein, which differs from this DNA's translation at residue 14; a read error is the likely cause, and the protein listed here is the DNA translation. This chain links TRDV2 with TRDJ1; TRDD3 matches at 12 bases. The J gene is not listed in TCRdb, so it was assigned here from a DNA match to germline. CDR3 length: 18 amino acids. CDR1 GEAIGNYY and CDR2 EKD come from the germline V gene. CDR3 nucleotide sequence: TGTGCCTGTGACTCCAAACTGGGGGATACCGGGTACACCTATAAACTCATCTTT. This translates into CACDSKLGDTGYTYKLIF.

This clone was counted at least ten times. In the same sample, other DNA sequences code for this CDR3. The chain carries TRDV1 and TRDJ1, with 13 positions matching TRDD3. CDR1 TSWWSYY and CDR2 QGS come from the germline V gene. CDR3 length: 28 amino acids. V lost 1 base to trimming and J lost 0 bases; unmatched junction nucleotides: 35. The CDR3 protein is CALGEREPLYTLDWGIRTDCRNTDKLIF. The CDR3 bases are TGTGCTCTTGGGGAACGGGAGCCACTCTACACCCTTGACTGGGGGATACGCACCGACTGCCGAAACACCGATAAACTCATCTTT.

In its sample, this clone ranks as medium-sized. V is TRDV2 and J is TRDJ3; 9 bases fit TRDD3. This CDR3 has 18 residues. Germline values: CDR1 GEAIGNYY, CDR2 EKD. Trimming took 0 bases from V and 0 from J; bases not matched to a gene: 2. The CDR3 sequence: CACDTILGDSWDTRQMFF. The CDR3 coding sequence is TGTGCCTGTGACACCATACTGGGGGACTCCTGGGACACCCGACAGATGTTTTTC.

This clone has only a few counts. TCRdb's protein for this DNA is that of a much larger clone and differs from the translation at residue 15, likely a read error; the protein shown is the DNA translation. No J gene was called, and the V gene is TRDV2; the table calls TRDD3, which could not be checked here. This CDR3 is 16 amino acids long. Germline CDR1 is GEAIGNYY and CDR2 is EKD. The CDR3 bases are TGTGCCTGTGACACCGTACTGGGGGATACGCCCGATAAACTCACCTTT. Translating gives CACDTVLGDTPDKLTF.

As concerns this clone: TCRdb pairs this DNA with a much larger clone's protein that differs at residue 17, likely a read error; the protein shown was translated from the DNA. V gene TRDV1 combines with J gene TRDJ1; D is perhaps TRDD2 or TRDD3 (7 bases each). The J gene, not given by TCRdb, was assigned here from a germline match of the nucleotide sequence. The germline V gene has CDR1 TSWWSYY and CDR2 QGS. CDR3 length: 22 amino acids. Trimming stripped 3 bases from V and 4 bases from J, with 36 bases between. This chain's CDR3 is CALGDPGFLQGGILRRSDKLIF. The CDR3 DNA reads as TGTGCTCTTGGGGACCCTGGATTCCTACAAGGGGGGATCCTCCGGCGCAGCGATAAACTCATCTTT.

This clone turned up a few times. TCRdb records a much larger clone's protein for this DNA, with a difference at residue 17 that likely arises from a read error; the protein given is the translation of the DNA. No J gene was named, though the V gene is TRDV2; the table's D call of TRDD3 was not tested on the DNA. Germline V gene data show CDR1 as GEAIGNYY and CDR2 as EKD. The CDR3 has 19 residues. The CDR3 coding sequence is TGTGCCTGTGACACGGGTGGGGCCCTTAGCTCCTGGGACACCCGACAGGTGTTTTTC. It yields the protein CACDTGGALSSWDTRQVFF.

This clone was seen a few times. With a far larger clone one base away, a read error is the likely cause. Other DNA sequences of this sample code for an identical CDR3. V usage is TRDV1 and J usage is TRDJ1, with D unresolved. This CDR3 contains 13 residues. Trimming removed 9 bases at V and 5 bases at J, with 16 bases between. Germline CDR1 and CDR2: TSWWSYY and QGS. Here the CDR3 reads CALGHTRGDKLIF. The CDR3 DNA reads TGTGCTCTGGGACACACTCGTGGGGATAAACTCATCTTT.

Of note for this clone: With only one base between it and a far larger clone, this is likely a read error. Additional DNA sequences in this sample encode the identical CDR3. The rearrangement uses TRDV2 and TRDJ1, with 9 bases lining up with TRDD3. The J gene was not available in TCRdb and was assigned here by matching the DNA to germline segments. This CDR3 has 16 amino acids. CDR1 GEAIGNYY and CDR2 EKD come from the germline V gene. V shed 0 bases and J 6 bases; nucleotides not matched to a gene: 10. CDR3 bases: TGTGCCTGTGACACCGAATTTCTGGGGGATGTAAATAAACTCATCTTT. Its protein product is CACDTEFLGDVNKLIF.

To note about this clone: A read error likely explains why the TCRdb protein, taken from a much larger clone, differs from this DNA's translation at residue 13; the protein shown is translated from the DNA. DNA for the CDR3: TGTGCCTGTGACCGATGGGCCCCTACTCTAGACCTGGCGTACACCGATAAACTCATCTTT. Translation gives CACDRWAPTLDLAYTDKLIF. The chain joins TRDV2 to TRDJ1; TRDD2 is a possible D gene (5 bases). Germline CDR1 is GEAIGNYY and CDR2 is EKD. V lost 3 bases and J 0 bases, leaving 28 bases between the germline ends. This CDR3 region has 20 residues.

Of note for this clone: For this DNA, TCRdb reports the protein of a much larger clone, which diverges at residue 19, most likely from a read error; the protein presented here is translated directly from the DNA. A V gene of TRDV2 was called, but no J gene was assigned; TRDD3 is taken as the D call from the table, unchecked against the DNA. CDR3 length: 21 amino acids. CDR1 is GEAIGNYY and CDR2 is EKD in the germline V gene. In DNA, the CDR3 is TGTGCCTGTGACACCATGATCTTGGGGGATAAGGACTCCAATGGGACCGATAAACCCATCTTT. It is translated as CACDTMILGDKDSNGTDKPIF.

This clone was seen at least ten times. A single base is all that separates this from a far larger clone, so a read error is likely. Other nucleotide sequences in the sample specify the same CDR3. The chain joins TRDV2 to TRDJ1; D may be TRDD3 (5 bases). Trimming cost V 1 base and J 1 base, with 24 bases left between them. The CDR3 length is 19 residues. Germline CDR1 GEAIGNYY, CDR2 EKD. The CDR3: CACDTPWTGGPHPTDKLIF. Here the CDR3 DNA reads TGTGCCTGTGACACTCCTTGGACCGGGGGCCCCCACCCCACCGATAAACTCATCTTT.

For this clone: The TCRdb record carries a much larger clone's protein, which differs from this DNA's translation at residue 9; a read error is the likely cause, and the protein listed here is the DNA translation. The rearrangement uses TRDV1 and TRDJ1, with 13 bases identical to TRDD3. TCRdb lists no J gene, so it was determined here by aligning the DNA to germline. The CDR3 runs 21 residues. With V trimmed by 9 bases and J by 0 bases, 22 bases remained unmatched. Germline loops: CDR1 TSWWSYY, CDR2 QGS. CDR3 in amino acids: CALQSGPPSTGGYAYTDKLIF. DNA of the CDR3: TGTGCTCTGCAGTCGGGGCCTCCGTCTACTGGGGGATACGCGTACACCGATAAACTCATCTTT.

The table lists this clone with a few counts. A read error likely explains this, since a far larger clone differs by one base. The sample holds other DNA sequences that translate to the same CDR3. This chain joins TRDV2 and TRDJ1; 7 nucleotides line up with TRDD3. CDR3 size: 16 residues. Germline CDR1 and CDR2: GEAIGNYY and EKD. Trimming took 2 bases from V and 1 from J; bases not matched to a gene: 9. The chain's CDR3 is CACDNLGGLSTDKLIF. The CDR3 bases are TGTGCCTGTGACAATCTGGGGGGCCTTTCCACCGATAAACTCATCTTT.